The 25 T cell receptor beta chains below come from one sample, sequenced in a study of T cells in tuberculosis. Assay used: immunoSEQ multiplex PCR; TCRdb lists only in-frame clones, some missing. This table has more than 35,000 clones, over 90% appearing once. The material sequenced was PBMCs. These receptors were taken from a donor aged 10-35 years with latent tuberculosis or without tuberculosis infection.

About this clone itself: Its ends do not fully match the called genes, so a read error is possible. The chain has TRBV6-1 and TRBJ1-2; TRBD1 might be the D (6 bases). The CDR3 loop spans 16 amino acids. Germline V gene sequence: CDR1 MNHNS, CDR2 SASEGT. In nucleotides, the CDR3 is TGTGCCAGTAGTGCTGTATTAGGGACACTCACGTATGGCTACACCTTC. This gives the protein CASSAVLGTLTYGYTF.

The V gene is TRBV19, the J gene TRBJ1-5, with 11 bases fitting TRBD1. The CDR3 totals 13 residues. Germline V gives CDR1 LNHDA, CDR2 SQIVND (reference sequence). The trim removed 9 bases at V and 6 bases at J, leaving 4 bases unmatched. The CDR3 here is CASGQGAVQPQHF. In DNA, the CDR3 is TGTGCCAGCGGACAGGGGGCTGTTCAGCCCCAGCATTTT.

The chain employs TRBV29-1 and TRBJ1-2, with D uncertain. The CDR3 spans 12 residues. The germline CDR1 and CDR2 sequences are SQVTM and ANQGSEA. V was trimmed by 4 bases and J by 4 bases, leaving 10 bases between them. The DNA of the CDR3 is TGCAGCGTTGTCAACAGTTTCTATGGCTACACCTTC. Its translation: CSVVNSFYGYTF. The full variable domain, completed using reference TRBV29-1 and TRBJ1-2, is SAVISQKPSRDICQRGTSLTIQCQVDSQVTMMFWYRQQPGQSLTLIATANQGSEATYESGFVIDKFPISRPNLTFSTLTVSNMSPEDSSIYLCSVVNSFYGYTFGSGTRLTVV.

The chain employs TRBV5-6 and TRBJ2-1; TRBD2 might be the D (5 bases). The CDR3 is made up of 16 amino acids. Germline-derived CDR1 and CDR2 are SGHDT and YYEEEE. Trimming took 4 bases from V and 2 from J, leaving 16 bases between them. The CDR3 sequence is CASSPTPGFAYNEQFF. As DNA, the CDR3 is TGTGCCAGCAGCCCGACTCCGGGGTTCGCCTACAATGAGCAGTTCTTC. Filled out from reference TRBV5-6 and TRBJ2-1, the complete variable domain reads DAGVTQSPTHLIKTRGQQVTLRCSPKSGHDTVSWYQQALGQGPQFIFQYYEEEERQRGNFPDRFSGHQFPNYSSELNVNALLLGDSALYLCASSPTPGFAYNEQFFGPGTRLTVL.

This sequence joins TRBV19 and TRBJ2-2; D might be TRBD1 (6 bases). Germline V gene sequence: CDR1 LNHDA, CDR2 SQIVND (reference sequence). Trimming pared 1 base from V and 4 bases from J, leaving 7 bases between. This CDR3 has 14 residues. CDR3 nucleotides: TGTGCCAGTAGTATAGGCAGGGGCACCGGGGAGCTGTTTTTT. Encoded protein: CASSIGRGTGELFF.

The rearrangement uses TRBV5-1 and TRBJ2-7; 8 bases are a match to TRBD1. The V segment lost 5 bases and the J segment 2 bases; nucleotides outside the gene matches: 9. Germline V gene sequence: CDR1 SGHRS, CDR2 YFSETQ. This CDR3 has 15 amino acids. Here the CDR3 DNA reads TGCGCCAGCAGTCTCGGGACAGGTCTGACCTACGAGCAGTACTTC. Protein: CASSLGTGLTYEQYF.

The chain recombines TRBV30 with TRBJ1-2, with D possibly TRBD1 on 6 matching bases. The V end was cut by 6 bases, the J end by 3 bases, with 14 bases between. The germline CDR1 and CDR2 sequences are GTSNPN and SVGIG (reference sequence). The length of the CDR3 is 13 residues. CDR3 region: CACQEQGDYGYTF. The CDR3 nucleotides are TGTGCCTGCCAGGAACAGGGAGACTATGGCTACACCTTC. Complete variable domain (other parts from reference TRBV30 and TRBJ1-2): SQTIHQWPATLVQPVGSPLSLECTVEGTSNPNLYWYRQAAGRGLQLLFYSVGIGQISSEVPQNLSASRPQDRQFILSSKKLLLSDSGFYLCACQEQGDYGYTFGSGTRLTVV.

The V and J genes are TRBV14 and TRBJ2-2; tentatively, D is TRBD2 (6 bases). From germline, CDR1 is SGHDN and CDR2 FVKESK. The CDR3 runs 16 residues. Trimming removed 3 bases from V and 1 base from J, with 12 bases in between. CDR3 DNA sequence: TGTGCCAGCAGCCATTTGGAGGGGCGGAACACCGGGGAGCTGTTTTTT. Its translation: CASSHLEGRNTGELFF.

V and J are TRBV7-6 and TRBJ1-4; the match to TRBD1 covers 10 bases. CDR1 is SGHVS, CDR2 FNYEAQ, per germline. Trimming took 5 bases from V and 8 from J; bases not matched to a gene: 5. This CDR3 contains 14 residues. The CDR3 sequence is CASSRQGAFEKLFF. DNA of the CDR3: TGTGCCAGCAGCCGACAGGGGGCTTTCGAAAAACTGTTTTTT.

In DNA form, the CDR3 reads TGTGCCATCCCTGGGCAGGGCCCTACTAACTATGGCTACACCTTC. This gives the protein CAIPGQGPTNYGYTF. J is TRBJ1-2 and V is TRBV10-3, with D tentatively TRBD1 (5 bases). Trimming took 8 bases from V and 0 from J, leaving 16 bases between them. The CDR3 runs 15 residues. CDR1 is ENHRY, CDR2 SYGVKD, per germline.

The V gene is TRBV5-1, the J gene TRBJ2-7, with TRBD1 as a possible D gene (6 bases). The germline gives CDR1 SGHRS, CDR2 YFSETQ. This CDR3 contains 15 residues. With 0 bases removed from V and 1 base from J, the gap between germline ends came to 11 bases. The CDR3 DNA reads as TGCGCCAGCAGCTTGGTCAGGGGCCATTCCTACGAGCAGTACTTC. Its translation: CASSLVRGHSYEQYF.

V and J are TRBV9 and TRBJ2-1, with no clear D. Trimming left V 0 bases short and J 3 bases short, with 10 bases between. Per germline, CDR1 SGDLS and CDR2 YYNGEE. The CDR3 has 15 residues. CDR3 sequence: CASSVAQVGYNEQFF. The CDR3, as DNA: TGTGCCAGCAGCGTAGCGCAGGTTGGCTACAATGAGCAGTTCTTC. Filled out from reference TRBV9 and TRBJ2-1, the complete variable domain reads DSGVTQTPKHLITATGQRVTLRCSPRSGDLSVYWYQQSLDQGLQFLIQYYNGEERAKGNILERFSAQQFPDLHSELNLSSLELGDSALYFCASSVAQVGYNEQFFGPGTRLTVL.

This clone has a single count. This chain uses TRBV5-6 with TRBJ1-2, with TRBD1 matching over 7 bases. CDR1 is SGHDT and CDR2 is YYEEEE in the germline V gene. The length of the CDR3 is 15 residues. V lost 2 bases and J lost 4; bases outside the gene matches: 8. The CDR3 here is CASSFTGTDIYGYTF. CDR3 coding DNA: TGTGCCAGCAGCTTTACCGGGACAGATATCTATGGCTACACCTTC.

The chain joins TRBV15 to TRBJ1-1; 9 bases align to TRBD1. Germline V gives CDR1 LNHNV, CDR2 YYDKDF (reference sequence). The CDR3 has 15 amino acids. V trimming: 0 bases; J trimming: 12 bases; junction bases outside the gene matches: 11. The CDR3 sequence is CATSRDLVTGGGTFF. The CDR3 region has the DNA TGTGCCACCAGCAGAGATCTCGTGACAGGGGGTGGAACTTTCTTT.

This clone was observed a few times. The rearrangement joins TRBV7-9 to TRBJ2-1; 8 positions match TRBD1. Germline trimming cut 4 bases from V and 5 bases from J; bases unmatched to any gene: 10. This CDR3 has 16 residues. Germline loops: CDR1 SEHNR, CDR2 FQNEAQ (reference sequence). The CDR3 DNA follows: TGTGCCAGCAGCTCCTCTACCCGGGACAGGAACAATGAGCAGTTCTTC. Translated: CASSSSTRDRNNEQFF.

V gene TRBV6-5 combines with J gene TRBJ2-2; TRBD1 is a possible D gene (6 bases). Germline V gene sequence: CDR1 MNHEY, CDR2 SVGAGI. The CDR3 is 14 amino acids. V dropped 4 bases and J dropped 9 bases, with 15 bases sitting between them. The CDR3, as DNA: TGTGCCAGCAGTTCCCGACAGGACGGTTGGGAGCTGTTTTTT. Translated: CASSSRQDGWELFF.

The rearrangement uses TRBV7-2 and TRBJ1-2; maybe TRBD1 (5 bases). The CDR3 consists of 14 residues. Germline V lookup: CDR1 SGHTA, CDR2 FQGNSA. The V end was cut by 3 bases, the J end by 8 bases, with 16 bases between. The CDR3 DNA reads TGTGCCAGCAGCTTGGGGGGTAACTTTAGGGGCTACACCTTC. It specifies CASSLGGNFRGYTF.

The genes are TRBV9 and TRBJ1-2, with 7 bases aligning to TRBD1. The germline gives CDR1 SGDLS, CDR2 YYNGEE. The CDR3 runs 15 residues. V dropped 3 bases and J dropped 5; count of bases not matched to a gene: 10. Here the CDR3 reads CASSGMDRTTYGYTF. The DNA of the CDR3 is TGTGCCAGCAGCGGAATGGACAGGACCACTTATGGCTACACCTTC.

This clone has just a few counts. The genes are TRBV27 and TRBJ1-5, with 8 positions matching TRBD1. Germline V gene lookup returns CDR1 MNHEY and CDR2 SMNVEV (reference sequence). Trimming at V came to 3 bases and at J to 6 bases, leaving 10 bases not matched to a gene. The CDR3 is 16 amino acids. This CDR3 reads CASSFLGQGGSQPQHF. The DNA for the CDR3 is TGTGCCAGCAGTTTTCTCGGACAGGGAGGGTCTCAGCCCCAGCATTTT.

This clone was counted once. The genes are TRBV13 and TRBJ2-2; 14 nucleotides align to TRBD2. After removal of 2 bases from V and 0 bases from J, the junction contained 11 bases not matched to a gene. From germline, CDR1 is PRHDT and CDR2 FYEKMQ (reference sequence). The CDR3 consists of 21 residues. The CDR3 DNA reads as TGTGCCAGCAGCTTAACGGCCGGGACTAGCGGGGGTCCTTCGAACACCGGGGAGCTGTTTTTT. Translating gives CASSLTAGTSGGPSNTGELFF. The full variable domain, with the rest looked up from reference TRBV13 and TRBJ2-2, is AAGVIQSPRHLIKEKRETATLKCYPIPRHDTVYWYQQGPGQDPQFLISFYEKMQSDKGSIPDRFSAQQFSDYHSELNMSSLELGDSALYFCASSLTAGTSGGPSNTGELFFGEGSRLTVL.

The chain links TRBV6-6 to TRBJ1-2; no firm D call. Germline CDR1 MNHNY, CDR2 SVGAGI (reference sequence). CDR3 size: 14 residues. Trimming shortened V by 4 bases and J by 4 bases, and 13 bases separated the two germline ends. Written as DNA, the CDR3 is TGTGCCAGCAGTTCGCGACTGTCATTCTATGGCTACACCTTC. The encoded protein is CASSSRLSFYGYTF.

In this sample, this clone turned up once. The CDR3 protein is CASSYIGGAGNTIYF. In DNA form, the CDR3 reads TGTGCCAGCAGCTATATAGGGGGGGCTGGAAACACCATATATTTT. The V and J genes are TRBV5-6 and TRBJ1-3, with D perhaps matching TRBD1 (6 bases). Germline assignment: CDR1 SGHDT and CDR2 YYEEEE. The ends were cut back, 3 bases at V and 2 bases at J, with 12 bases in the middle. The CDR3 runs to 15 residues.

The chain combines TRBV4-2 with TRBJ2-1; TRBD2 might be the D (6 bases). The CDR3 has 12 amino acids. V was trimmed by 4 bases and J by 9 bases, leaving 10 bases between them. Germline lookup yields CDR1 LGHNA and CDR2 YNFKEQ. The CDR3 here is CASSPTGGEQFF. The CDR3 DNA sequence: TGTGCCAGCAGCCCCACCGGGGGTGAGCAGTTCTTC.

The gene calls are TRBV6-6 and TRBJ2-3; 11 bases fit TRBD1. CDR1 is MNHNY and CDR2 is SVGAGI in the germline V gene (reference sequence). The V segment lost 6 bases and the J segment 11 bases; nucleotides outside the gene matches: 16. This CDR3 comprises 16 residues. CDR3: CASSYQAGTGGSEQYF. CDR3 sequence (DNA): TGTGCCAGCAGCTATCAGGCCGGGACAGGGGGATCGGAGCAGTATTTT.

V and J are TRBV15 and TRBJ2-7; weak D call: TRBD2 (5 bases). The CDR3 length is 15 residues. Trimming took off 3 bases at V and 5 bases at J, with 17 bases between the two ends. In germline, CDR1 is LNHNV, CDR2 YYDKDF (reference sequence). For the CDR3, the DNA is TGTGCCACCAGCAGCGACCCCAATCCCGGGAACGAGCAGTACTTC. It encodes CATSSDPNPGNEQYF. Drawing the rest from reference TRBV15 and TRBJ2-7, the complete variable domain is DAMVIQNPRYQVTQFGKPVTLSCSQTLNHNVMYWYQQKSSQAPKLLFHYYDKDFNNEADTPDNFQSRRPNTSFCFLDIRSPGLGDTAMYLCATSSDPNPGNEQYFGPGTRLTVT.